This TCR beta chain derives from a study of blood T cell repertoires in COVID-19. Generated by immunoSEQ multiplex PCR, the TCRdb table keeps only in-frame clones and is missing some. The sample lists about 260,000 clones; roughly 90% were seen once. Germline assignment: CDR1 MGHRA and CDR2 YSYEKL. Trimming cost V 4 bases and J 3 bases; bases outside gene matches: 5. The CDR3 runs to 15 residues. The clonotype originates from a man aged 35 to 55 who had been exposed to COVID-19. Sequenced material: PBMCs or T cells enriched from blood (not recorded which). J is TRBJ2-1 and V is TRBV4-1; TRBD2 agrees at 8 bases. CDR3 bases: TGCGCCAGCAGCCCACTAGCGGAGTACTACAATGAGCAGTTCTTC. Protein: CASSPLAEYYNEQFF.